Listed below are T cell receptor beta chains from one sample, sequenced in a study of blood T cell repertoires in COVID-19. Sequencing used immunoSEQ multiplex PCR; TCRdb keeps in-frame clones, though not all of them. Of roughly 150,000 clones listed, 75% to 85% are singletons. Specimen: peripheral blood. These receptors all come from a woman aged 50 to 60 with acute or convalescent COVID-19. CDR3s include the opening cysteine and the closing phenylalanine or tryptophan. The order of the fields is V gene, clone size, J gene, CDR3 length, D gene, CDR3 DNA, CDR3 protein. D genes are given only for firm matches. The listing skips clone size in some rows; elsewhere it reads once, few, many or a size class.

v_call: TRBV2
clone_size: NA
j_call: TRBJ1-1
cdr3_length: 13
d_call: NA
cdr3_nt: TGTGCCAGCAGTGTCGAGAGGAACACTGAAGCTTTCTTT
cdr3_aa: CASSVERNTEAFF

v_call: TRBV5-6
clone_size: NA
j_call: TRBJ1-2
cdr3_length: 17
d_call: NA
cdr3_nt: TGTGCCAGCAGCCGCCCCGGGGGGGGCCCAGCTAACTATGGCTACACCTTC
cdr3_aa: CASSRPGGGPANYGYTF

v_call: TRBV5-4
clone_size: NA
j_call: TRBJ2-7
cdr3_length: 16
d_call: TRBD1
cdr3_nt: TGTGCCAGCAGCTTGAACCCCCCCGGACAGGGCTACGAGCAGTACTTC
cdr3_aa: CASSLNPPGQGYEQYF

v_call: TRBV4-3
clone_size: NA
j_call: TRBJ2-2
cdr3_length: 16
d_call: TRBD1
cdr3_nt: TGCGCCAGCAGCCAGGGGACAGGGTTTGCCGGCGGGGAGCTGTTTTTT
cdr3_aa: CASSQGTGFAGGELFF

v_call: TRBV6-5
clone_size: NA
j_call: TRBJ1-2
cdr3_length: 13
d_call: TRBD1
cdr3_nt: TGTGCCAACAAGGGCGGGACAGACTATGGCTACACCTTC
cdr3_aa: CANKGGTDYGYTF

v_call: TRBV4-3
clone_size: NA
j_call: TRBJ2-1
cdr3_length: 15
d_call: NA
cdr3_nt: TGCGCCAGCAGTCGACTGGAAAGCTCCTACAATGAGCAGTTCTTC
cdr3_aa: CASSRLESSYNEQFF

v_call: TRBV19
clone_size: NA
j_call: TRBJ2-7
cdr3_length: 15
d_call: NA
cdr3_nt: TGTGCCAGTAGCGGCCCGACATCCGGCTCCTACGAGCAGTACTTC
cdr3_aa: CASSGPTSGSYEQYF

v_call: TRBV7-8
clone_size: NA
j_call: TRBJ1-2
cdr3_length: 14
d_call: NA
cdr3_nt: TGTGCCAGCAGCTTTAATGCAGTCAACTATGGCTACACCTTC
cdr3_aa: CASSFNAVNYGYTF

v_call: TRBV11-2
clone_size: NA
j_call: TRBJ2-3
cdr3_length: 14
d_call: NA
cdr3_nt: TGTGCCAGCAGCTCTAGCAATATGGATCAGCCCCAGTATTTT
cdr3_aa: CASSSSNMDQPQYF

v_call: TRBV7-2
clone_size: NA
j_call: TRBJ2-7
cdr3_length: 15
d_call: TRBD1
cdr3_nt: TGTGCCAGCAGCGTGGGGACAGGGAACTACTACGAGCAGTACTTC
cdr3_aa: CASSVGTGNYYEQYF

v_call: TRBV18
clone_size: medium-sized
j_call: TRBJ1-1
cdr3_length: 16
d_call: NA
cdr3_nt: TGTGCCAGCTCACCCCGGGAGGGCTTGCCGAACACTGAAGCTTTCTTT
cdr3_aa: CASSPREGLPNTEAFF

v_call: TRBV24-1
clone_size: NA
j_call: TRBJ2-1
cdr3_length: 15
d_call: TRBD2
cdr3_nt: TGTGCCACCAGTGATCCCGGGACTAGAGACAATGAGCAGTTCTTC
cdr3_aa: CATSDPGTRDNEQFF

v_call: TRBV7-2
clone_size: NA
j_call: TRBJ2-2
cdr3_length: 18
d_call: TRBD1
cdr3_nt: TGTGCCAGCAGCCCCGGGACAGGGGGACAAGTTTCCACCGGGGAGCTGTTTTTT
cdr3_aa: CASSPGTGGQVSTGELFF

v_call: TRBV19
clone_size: NA
j_call: TRBJ2-7
cdr3_length: 16
d_call: NA
cdr3_nt: TGTGCCAGTAGTATAAGTCACGGGATTCCTGGCTACGAGCAGTACTTC
cdr3_aa: CASSISHGIPGYEQYF

v_call: TRBV2
clone_size: NA
j_call: TRBJ1-1
cdr3_length: 13
d_call: NA
cdr3_nt: TGTGCCAGCAGTGAAATAGTAAACACTGAAGCTTTCTTT
cdr3_aa: CASSEIVNTEAFF

v_call: TRBV11-2
clone_size: NA
j_call: TRBJ1-4
cdr3_length: 17
d_call: NA
cdr3_nt: TGTGCCAGCAGCTTATACTCAGCCGGGTTCGGGGGTGAAAAACTGTTTTTT
cdr3_aa: CASSLYSAGFGGEKLFF

v_call: TRBV10-3
clone_size: NA
j_call: TRBJ2-3
cdr3_length: 15
d_call: NA
cdr3_nt: TGTGCCATGGCACCCACGGGTCCTAGCACAGATACGCAGTATTTT
cdr3_aa: CAMAPTGPSTDTQYF

v_call: TRBV7-2
clone_size: NA
j_call: TRBJ2-3
cdr3_length: 14
d_call: NA
cdr3_nt: TGTGCCAGCAGCTTACTAGCGTTTATAGATACGCAGTATTTT
cdr3_aa: CASSLLAFIDTQYF

v_call: TRBV2
clone_size: once
j_call: TRBJ2-1
cdr3_length: 15
d_call: TRBD1
cdr3_nt: TGTGCCAGCAGTGAGGGGTTACAGGGGGTGAATGAGCAGTTCTTC
cdr3_aa: CASSEGLQGVNEQFF

v_call: TRBV19
clone_size: NA
j_call: TRBJ1-4
cdr3_length: 14
d_call: NA
cdr3_nt: TGTGCCAGTAGTACAGGCTCGGCTAATGAAAAACTGTTTTTT
cdr3_aa: CASSTGSANEKLFF

v_call: TRBV19
clone_size: NA
j_call: TRBJ2-3
cdr3_length: 16
d_call: NA
cdr3_nt: TGTGCCAGTAGTATCCTGGCGGGAAGTCTGGCAGATACGCAGTATTTT
cdr3_aa: CASSILAGSLADTQYF

v_call: TRBV9
clone_size: once
j_call: TRBJ2-7
cdr3_length: 14
d_call: TRBD1
cdr3_nt: TGTGCCAGCAGCGCCCGGGACAGGGGACGCGAGCAGTACTTC
cdr3_aa: CASSARDRGREQYF

v_call: TRBV2
clone_size: few
j_call: TRBJ2-5
cdr3_length: 15
d_call: NA
cdr3_nt: TGTGCCAGCAGCGAATTAGCGTTATCCGTAGAGACCCAGTACTTC
cdr3_aa: CASSELALSVETQYF

v_call: TRBV5-1
clone_size: NA
j_call: TRBJ2-7
cdr3_length: 14
d_call: NA
cdr3_nt: TGCGCCAGCAGCTTGGGGGGCAGAACCTACGAGCAGTACTTC
cdr3_aa: CASSLGGRTYEQYF

v_call: TRBV18
clone_size: NA
j_call: TRBJ1-4
cdr3_length: 15
d_call: TRBD1
cdr3_nt: TGTGCCAGCTCACCACCAGGGACAGGACAAGAAAAACTGTTTTTT
cdr3_aa: CASSPPGTGQEKLFF

v_call: TRBV6-4
clone_size: NA
j_call: TRBJ2-1
cdr3_length: 13
d_call: NA
cdr3_nt: TGTGCCAGTGCGCCAATCTTTGAGGGTGAGCAGTTCTTC
cdr3_aa: CASAPIFEGEQFF

v_call: TRBV6-5
clone_size: NA
j_call: TRBJ1-5
cdr3_length: 15
d_call: TRBD1
cdr3_nt: TGTGCCAGCAGACAGACAGGGGCTAGCAATCAGCCCCAGCATTTT
cdr3_aa: CASRQTGASNQPQHF

v_call: TRBV4-3
clone_size: once
j_call: TRBJ2-2
cdr3_length: 16
d_call: TRBD1
cdr3_nt: TGCGCCAGCAGCCAAGACAGGGGGAGGAACACCGGGGAGCTGTTTTTT
cdr3_aa: CASSQDRGRNTGELFF